Below, 3 T cell receptor beta chains from the same sample are listed, as sequenced in a study of blood T cell repertoires in COVID-19. Measured with immunoSEQ multiplex PCR; TCRdb has only the in-frame clones, and not every one. This sample has some 200,000 clones, with 83% found just once. The specimen was peripheral blood. Source of these receptors: a middle-aged woman with acute or convalescent COVID-19.

The J gene is TRBJ1-5, the V gene TRBV28, with 10 bases matching TRBD1. The germline V gene has CDR1 MDHEN and CDR2 SYDVKM. Trimming at V came to 8 bases and at J to 7 bases, leaving 5 bases not matched to a gene. The CDR3 runs to 13 residues. The chain's CDR3 is CASSGTGEQPQHF. DNA of the CDR3: TGTGCCAGCTCGGGGACAGGGGAGCAGCCCCAGCATTTT.

The chain combines TRBV6-5 with TRBJ2-7; D is unclear. V shed 6 bases and J shed 0 bases, with 9 bases lying between them. The CDR3 has 13 residues. Germline-derived CDR1 and CDR2 are MNHEY and SVGAGI. CDR3 coding DNA: TGTGCCAGCAGCAAATTTAGCTCCTACGAGCAGTACTTC. Its translation is CASSKFSSYEQYF.

The rearrangement joins TRBV12-3 or TRBV12-4 to TRBJ2-7; a possible D gene is TRBD1 (6 bases). The CDR3 is 13 amino acids. Trimming pared 3 bases from V and 3 bases from J, leaving 9 bases between. For the CDR3, the DNA is TGTGCCAGCAGTTTTGGGACAATCTACGAGCAGTACTTC. It translates to CASSFGTIYEQYF.